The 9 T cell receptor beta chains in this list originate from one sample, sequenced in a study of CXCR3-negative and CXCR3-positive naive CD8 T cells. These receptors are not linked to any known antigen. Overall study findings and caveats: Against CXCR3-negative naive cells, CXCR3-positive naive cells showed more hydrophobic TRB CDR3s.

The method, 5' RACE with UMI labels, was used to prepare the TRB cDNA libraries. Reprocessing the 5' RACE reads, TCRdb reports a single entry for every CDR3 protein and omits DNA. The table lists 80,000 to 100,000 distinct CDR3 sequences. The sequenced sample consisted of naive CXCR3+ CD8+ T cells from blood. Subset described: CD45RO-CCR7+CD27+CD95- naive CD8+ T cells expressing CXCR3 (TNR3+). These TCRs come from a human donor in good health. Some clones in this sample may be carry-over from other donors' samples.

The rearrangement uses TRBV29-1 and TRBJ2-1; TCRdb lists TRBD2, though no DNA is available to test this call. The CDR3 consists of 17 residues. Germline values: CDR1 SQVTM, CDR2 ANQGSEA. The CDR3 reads CSVEPTSGSPYYNEQFF.

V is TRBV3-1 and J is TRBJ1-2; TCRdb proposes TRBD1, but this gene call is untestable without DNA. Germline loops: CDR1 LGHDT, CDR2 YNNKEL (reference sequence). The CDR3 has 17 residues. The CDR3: CASSQFAGDGADYGYTF. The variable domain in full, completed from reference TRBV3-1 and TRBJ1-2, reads DTAVSQTPKYLVTQMGNDKSIKCEQNLGHDTMYWYKQDSKKFLKIMFSYNNKELIINETVPNRFSPKSPDKAHLNLHINSLELGDSAVYFCASSQFAGDGADYGYTFGSGTRLTVV.

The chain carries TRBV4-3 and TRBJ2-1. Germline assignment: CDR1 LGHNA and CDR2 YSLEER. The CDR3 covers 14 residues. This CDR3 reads CASSQESWDNEQFF.

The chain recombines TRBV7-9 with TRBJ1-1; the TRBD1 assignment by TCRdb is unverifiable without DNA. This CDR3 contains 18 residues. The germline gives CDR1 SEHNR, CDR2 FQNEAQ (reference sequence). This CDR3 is CASSFPPRLIGRNTEAFF.

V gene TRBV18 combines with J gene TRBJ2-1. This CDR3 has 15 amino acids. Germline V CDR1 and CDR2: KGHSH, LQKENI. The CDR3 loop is CASSPRDLSYNEQFF.

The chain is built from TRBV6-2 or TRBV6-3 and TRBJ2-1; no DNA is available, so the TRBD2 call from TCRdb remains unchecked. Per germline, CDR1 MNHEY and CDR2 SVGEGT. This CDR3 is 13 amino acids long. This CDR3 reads CASNLAAYNEQFF.

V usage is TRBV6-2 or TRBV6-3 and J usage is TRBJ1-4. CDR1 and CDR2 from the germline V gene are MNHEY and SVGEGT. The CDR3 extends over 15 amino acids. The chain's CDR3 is CASRVTWRESEKLFF.

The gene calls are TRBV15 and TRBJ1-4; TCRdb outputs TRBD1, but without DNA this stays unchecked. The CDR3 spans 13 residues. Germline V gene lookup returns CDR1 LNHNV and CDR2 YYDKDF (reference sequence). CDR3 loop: CATSTVTGKKLFF. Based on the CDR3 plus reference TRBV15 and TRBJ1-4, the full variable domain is DAMVIQNPRYQVTQFGKPVTLSCSQTLNHNVMYWYQQKSSQAPKLLFHYYDKDFNNEADTPDNFQSRRPNTSFCFLDIRSPGLGDTAMYLCATSTVTGKKLFFGSGTQLSVL.

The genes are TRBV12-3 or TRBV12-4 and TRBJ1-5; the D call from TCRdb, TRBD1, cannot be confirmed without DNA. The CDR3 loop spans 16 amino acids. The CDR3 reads CASSSLGGGPNQPQHF.